This T cell receptor (beta chain) is from a study of PD-1 blockade in classical Hodgkin lymphoma. Germline assignment: CDR1 SGHRS and CDR2 YFSETQ. There are 13 residues in the CDR3. V lost 7 bases to trimming and J lost 0 bases, with 8 bases between them. Time point indicated: cycle 4 day 1 (C4D1), after less than 7 weeks of nivolumab. All patients experienced relapse after autologous stem cell transplantation, and brentuximab vedotin exposure was variable. Assay: immunoSEQ multiplex PCR; the TCRdb copy retains only in-frame clones and omits some. The table includes under 20,000 clones, 60% to 85% detected once.

Sequencing used peripheral blood mononuclear cells (PBMCs), obtained before the fourth cycle of nivolumab. The TCR sequence derives from a human donor with classical Hodgkin lymphoma. V usage is TRBV5-1 and J usage is TRBJ1-3; D may be TRBD1 (6 bases). The DNA for the CDR3 is TGCGCCAGCCGACAGGACTCTGGAAACACCATATATTTT. Translating it yields CASRQDSGNTIYF. Full variable domain (rest looked up from reference TRBV5-1 and TRBJ1-3): KAGVTQTPRYLIKTRGQQVTLSCSPISGHRSVSWYQQTPGQGLQFLFEYFSETQRNKGNFPGRFSGRQFSNSRSEMNVSTLELGDSALYLCASRQDSGNTIYFGEGSWLTVV.